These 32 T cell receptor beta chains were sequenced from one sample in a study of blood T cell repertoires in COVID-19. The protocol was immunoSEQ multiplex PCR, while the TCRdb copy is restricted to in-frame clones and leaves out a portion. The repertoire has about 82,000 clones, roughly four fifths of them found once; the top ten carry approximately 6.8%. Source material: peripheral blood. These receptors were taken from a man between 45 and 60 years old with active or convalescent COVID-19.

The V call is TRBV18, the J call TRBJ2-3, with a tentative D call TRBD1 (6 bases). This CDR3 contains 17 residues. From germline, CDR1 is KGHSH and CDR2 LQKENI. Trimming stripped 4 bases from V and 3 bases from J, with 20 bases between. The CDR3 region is CASSLPGGGALTDTQYF. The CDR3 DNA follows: TGTGCCAGCTCACTCCCCGGTGGGGGCGCGTTAACAGATACGCAGTATTTT.

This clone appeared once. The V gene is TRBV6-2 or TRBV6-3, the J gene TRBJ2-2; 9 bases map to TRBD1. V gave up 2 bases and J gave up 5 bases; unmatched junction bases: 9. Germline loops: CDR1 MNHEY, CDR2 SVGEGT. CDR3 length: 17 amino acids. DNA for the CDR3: TGTGCCAGCAGTTACCACTTAGGACAGGGGTGGACCGGGGAGCTGTTTTTT. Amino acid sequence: CASSYHLGQGWTGELFF.

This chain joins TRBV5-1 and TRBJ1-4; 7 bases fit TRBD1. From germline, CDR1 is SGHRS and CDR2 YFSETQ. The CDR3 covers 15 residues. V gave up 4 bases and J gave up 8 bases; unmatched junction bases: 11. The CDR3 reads CASSRTGVAGEKLFF. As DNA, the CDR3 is TGCGCCAGCAGCCGTACAGGGGTCGCGGGGGAAAAACTGTTTTTT.

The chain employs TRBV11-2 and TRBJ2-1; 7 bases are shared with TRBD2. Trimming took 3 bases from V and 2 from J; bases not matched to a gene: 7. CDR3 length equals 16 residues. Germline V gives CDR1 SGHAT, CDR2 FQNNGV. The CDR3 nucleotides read TGTGCCAGCAGCTTCCCCGGACTAGGGGCCTACAATGAGCAGTTCTTC. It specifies CASSFPGLGAYNEQFF.

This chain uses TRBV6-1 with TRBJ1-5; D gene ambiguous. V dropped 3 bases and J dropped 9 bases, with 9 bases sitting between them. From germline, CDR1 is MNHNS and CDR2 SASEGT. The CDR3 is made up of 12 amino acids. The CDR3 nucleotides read TGTGCCAGCAGTGATGCAGGTAGGCCCCAGCATTTT. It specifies CASSDAGRPQHF.

The CDR3 DNA sequence: TGTGCCAGCAGACTGACAGGGGAGGGTCAGCCCCAGCATTTT. Its protein product is CASRLTGEGQPQHF. J is TRBJ1-5 and V is TRBV5-5, with 8 bases matching TRBD1. J lost 6 bases, V lost 5 bases, and 7 bases had no gene match. This CDR3 spans 14 amino acids. Germline V gene lookup returns CDR1 SGHKS and CDR2 YYEKEE (reference sequence).

The CDR3 loop reads CATSRRGVNTGELFF. CDR3 bases: TGTGCCACCAGCAGGCGGGGGGTGAACACCGGGGAGCTGTTTTTT. This rearrangement joins TRBV15 to TRBJ2-2; TRBD2 matches 8 bases. J gave up 1 base and V 3 bases, and 1 base lay outside the gene matches. Germline V lookup: CDR1 LNHNV, CDR2 YYDKDF (reference sequence). CDR3 length: 15 amino acids.

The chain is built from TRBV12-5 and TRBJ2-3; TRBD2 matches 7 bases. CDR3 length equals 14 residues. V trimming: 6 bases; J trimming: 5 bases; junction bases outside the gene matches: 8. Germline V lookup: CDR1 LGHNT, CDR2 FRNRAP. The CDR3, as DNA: TGTGCTAGTGGAACTAGCGTGTTAAGAGATACGCAGTATTTT. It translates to CASGTSVLRDTQYF.

The CDR3 reads CASDKGNQPQHF. CDR3 nucleotides: TGTGCCAGCGACAAGGGCAATCAGCCCCAGCATTTT. The genes are TRBV19 and TRBJ1-5, with D unresolved. There are 12 residues in the CDR3. V was pared by 9 bases and J by 2 bases, with 8 bases between. Germline CDR1 LNHDA, CDR2 SQIVND (reference sequence).

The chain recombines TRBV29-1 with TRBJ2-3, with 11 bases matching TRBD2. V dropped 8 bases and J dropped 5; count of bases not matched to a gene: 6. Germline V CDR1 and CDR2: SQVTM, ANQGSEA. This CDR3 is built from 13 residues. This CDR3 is CSSELAGVDTQYF. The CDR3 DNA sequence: TGCAGCTCTGAACTAGCGGGGGTAGATACGCAGTATTTT.

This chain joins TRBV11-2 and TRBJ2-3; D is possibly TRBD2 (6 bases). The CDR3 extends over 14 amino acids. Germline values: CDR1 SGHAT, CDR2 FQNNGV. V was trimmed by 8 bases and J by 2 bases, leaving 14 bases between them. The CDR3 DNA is TGTGCCAGCGCAGCCGGGACTTACACAGATACGCAGTATTTT. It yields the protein CASAAGTYTDTQYF.

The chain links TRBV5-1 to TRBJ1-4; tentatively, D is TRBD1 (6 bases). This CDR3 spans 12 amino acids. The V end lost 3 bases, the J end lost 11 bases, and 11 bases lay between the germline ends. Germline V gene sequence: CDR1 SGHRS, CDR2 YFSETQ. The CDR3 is CASSYRVGKLFF. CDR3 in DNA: TGCGCCAGCAGCTACAGGGTGGGGAAACTGTTTTTT. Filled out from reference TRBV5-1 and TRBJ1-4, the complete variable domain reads KAGVTQTPRYLIKTRGQQVTLSCSPISGHRSVSWYQQTPGQGLQFLFEYFSETQRNKGNFPGRFSGRQFSNSRSEMNVSTLELGDSALYLCASSYRVGKLFFGSGTQLSVL.

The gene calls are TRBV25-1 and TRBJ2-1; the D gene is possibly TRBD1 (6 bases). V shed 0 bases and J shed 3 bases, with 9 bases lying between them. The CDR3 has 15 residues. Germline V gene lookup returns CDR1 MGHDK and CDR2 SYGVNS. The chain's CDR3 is CASSEYQDSYNEQFF. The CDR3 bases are TGTGCCAGCAGTGAATATCAGGACAGCTACAATGAGCAGTTCTTC.

CDR3 residues: CASRDYGYTF. Here the CDR3 DNA reads TGTGCCAGCCGCGACTATGGCTACACCTTC. The rearrangement uses TRBV6-5 and TRBJ1-2; D uncertain. Trimming pared 8 bases from V and 3 bases from J, leaving 4 bases between. The germline V gene encodes CDR1 MNHEY and CDR2 SVGAGI. The CDR3 length is 10 residues.

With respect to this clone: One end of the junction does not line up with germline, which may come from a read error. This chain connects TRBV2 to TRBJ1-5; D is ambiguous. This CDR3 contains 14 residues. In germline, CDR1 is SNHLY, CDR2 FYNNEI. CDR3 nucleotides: TGTGCCAGCAGTGAACTGGGCAGCACTCAGCCCCAGCATTTT. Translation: CASSELGSTQPQHF.

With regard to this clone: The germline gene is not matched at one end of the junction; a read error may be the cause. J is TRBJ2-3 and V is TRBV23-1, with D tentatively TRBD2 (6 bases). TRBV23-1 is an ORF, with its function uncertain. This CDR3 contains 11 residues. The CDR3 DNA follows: TGCGCCAGCAGTCCCCCCGGGGGAATCCATTTT. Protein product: CASSPPGGIHF.

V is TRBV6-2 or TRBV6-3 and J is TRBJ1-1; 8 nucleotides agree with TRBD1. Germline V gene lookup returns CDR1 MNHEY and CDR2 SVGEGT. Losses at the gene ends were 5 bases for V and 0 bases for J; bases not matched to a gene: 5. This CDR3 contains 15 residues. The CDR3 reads CASSIQGAMNTEAFF. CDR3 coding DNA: TGTGCCAGCAGTATTCAGGGGGCTATGAACACTGAAGCTTTCTTT.

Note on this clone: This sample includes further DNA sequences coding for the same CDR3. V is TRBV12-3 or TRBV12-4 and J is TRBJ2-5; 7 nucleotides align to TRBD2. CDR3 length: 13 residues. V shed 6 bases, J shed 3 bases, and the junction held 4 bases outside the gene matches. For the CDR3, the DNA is TGTGCCAGCAGCTCTGGGGGGGAAGAGACCCAGTACTTC. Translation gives CASSSGGEETQYF.

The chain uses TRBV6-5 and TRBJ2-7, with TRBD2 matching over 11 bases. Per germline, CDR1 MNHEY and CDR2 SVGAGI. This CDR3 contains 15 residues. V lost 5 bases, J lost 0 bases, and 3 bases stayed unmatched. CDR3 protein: CASSLAGGYSYEQYV. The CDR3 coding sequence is TGTGCCAGCAGTCTAGCGGGGGGTTACTCCTACGAGCAGTACGTC.

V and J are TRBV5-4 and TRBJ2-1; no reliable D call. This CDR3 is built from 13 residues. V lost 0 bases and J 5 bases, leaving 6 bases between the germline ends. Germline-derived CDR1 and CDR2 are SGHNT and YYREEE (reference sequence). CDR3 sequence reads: CASSLDTNNEQFF. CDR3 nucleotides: TGTGCCAGCAGCTTGGACACAAACAATGAGCAGTTCTTC.

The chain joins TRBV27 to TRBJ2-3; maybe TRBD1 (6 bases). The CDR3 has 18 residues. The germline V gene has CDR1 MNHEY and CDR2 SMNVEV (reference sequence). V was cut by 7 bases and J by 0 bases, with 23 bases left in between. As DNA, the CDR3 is TGTGCCAGCACCTCCGGGACAAACCATGTCTCAAGCACAGATACGCAGTATTTT. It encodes CASTSGTNHVSSTDTQYF.

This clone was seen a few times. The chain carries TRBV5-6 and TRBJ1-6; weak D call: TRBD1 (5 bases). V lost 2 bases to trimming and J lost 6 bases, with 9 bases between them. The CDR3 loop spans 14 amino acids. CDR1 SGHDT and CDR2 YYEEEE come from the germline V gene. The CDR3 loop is CASSLWGVNSPLHF. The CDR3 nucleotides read TGTGCCAGCAGCTTATGGGGGGTTAATTCACCCCTCCACTTT.

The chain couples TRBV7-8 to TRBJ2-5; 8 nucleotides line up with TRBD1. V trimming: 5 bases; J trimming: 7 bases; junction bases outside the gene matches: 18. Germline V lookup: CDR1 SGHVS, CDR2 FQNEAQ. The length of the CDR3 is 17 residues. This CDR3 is CASSTNFGQGAWGTQYF. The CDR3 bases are TGTGCCAGCAGCACTAACTTCGGGCAGGGGGCATGGGGGACCCAGTACTTC. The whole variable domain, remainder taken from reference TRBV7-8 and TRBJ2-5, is GAGVSQSPRYKVAKRGQDVALRCDPISGHVSLFWYQQALGQGPEFLTYFQNEAQLDKSGLPSDRFFAERPEGSVSTLKIQRTQQEDSAVYLCASSTNFGQGAWGTQYFGPGTRLLVL.

The CDR3 reads CASSQDYRVSGNTIYF. The DNA of the CDR3 is TGCGCCAGCAGCCAAGATTACAGAGTCTCTGGAAACACCATATATTTT. The chain has TRBV4-3 and TRBJ1-3; D gene uncertain. Germline V CDR1 and CDR2: LGHNA, YSLEER. CDR3 length: 16 residues. V lost 0 bases and J lost 0, with 9 bases in between.

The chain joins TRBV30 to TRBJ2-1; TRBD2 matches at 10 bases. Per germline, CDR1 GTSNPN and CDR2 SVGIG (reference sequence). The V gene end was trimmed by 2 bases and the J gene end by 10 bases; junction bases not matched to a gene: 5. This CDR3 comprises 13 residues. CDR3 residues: CAWSSGGDREQFF. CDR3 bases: TGTGCCTGGAGTAGCGGGGGGGACAGAGAGCAGTTCTTC.

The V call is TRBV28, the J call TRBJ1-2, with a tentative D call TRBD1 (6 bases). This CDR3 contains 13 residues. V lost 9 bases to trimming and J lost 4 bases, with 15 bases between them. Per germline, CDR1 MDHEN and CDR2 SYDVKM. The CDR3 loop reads CASSGDISYGYTF. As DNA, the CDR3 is TGTGCCAGTTCAGGGGATATTAGCTATGGCTACACCTTC.

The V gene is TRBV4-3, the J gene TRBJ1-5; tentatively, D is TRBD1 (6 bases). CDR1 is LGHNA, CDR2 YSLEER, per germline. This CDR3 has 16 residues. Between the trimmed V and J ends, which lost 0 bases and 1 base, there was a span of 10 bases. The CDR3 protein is CASSQEAGASNQPQHF. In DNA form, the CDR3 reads TGCGCCAGCAGCCAAGAGGCAGGGGCAAGCAATCAGCCCCAGCATTTT.

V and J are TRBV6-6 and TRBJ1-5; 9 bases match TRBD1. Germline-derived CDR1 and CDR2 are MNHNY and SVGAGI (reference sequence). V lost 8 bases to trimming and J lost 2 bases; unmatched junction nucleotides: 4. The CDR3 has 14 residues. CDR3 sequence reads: CASLGQGRNQPQHF. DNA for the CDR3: TGTGCCAGCCTTGGACAGGGGCGCAATCAGCCCCAGCATTTT.

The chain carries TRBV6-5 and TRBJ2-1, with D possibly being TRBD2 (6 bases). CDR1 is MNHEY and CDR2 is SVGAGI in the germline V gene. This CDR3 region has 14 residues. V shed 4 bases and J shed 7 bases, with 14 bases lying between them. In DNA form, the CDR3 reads TGTGCCAGCAGTTCGGAGGGAAACACGAATGAGCAGTTCTTC. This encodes CASSSEGNTNEQFF.

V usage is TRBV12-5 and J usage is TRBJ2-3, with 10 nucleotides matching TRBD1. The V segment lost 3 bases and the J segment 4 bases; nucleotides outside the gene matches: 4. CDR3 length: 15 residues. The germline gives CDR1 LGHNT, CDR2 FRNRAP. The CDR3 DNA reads TGTGCTAGTGGTTTAGGCGGGACAGGGGCAGATACGCAGTATTTT. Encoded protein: CASGLGGTGADTQYF.

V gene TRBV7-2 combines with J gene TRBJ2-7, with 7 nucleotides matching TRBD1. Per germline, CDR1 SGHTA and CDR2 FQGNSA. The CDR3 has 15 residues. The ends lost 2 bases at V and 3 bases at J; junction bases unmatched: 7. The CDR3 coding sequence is TGTGCCAGCAGCTTACAGCTCAACAGGGGCTACGAGCAGTACTTC. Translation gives CASSLQLNRGYEQYF.

The CDR3 loop is CATSGQGGPPLHF. CDR3 DNA: TGTGCCACCTCAGGACAGGGCGGCCCACCCCTCCACTTT. The chain combines TRBV19 with TRBJ1-6; 8 bases align to TRBD1. Germline V gene lookup returns CDR1 LNHDA and CDR2 SQIVND (reference sequence). This CDR3 is built from 13 residues. Unmatched junction bases numbered 10, after V lost 10 bases and J lost 11 bases.